Below are 8 T cell receptor beta chains sequenced from a single sample in a study of breast tumors, draining lymph nodes, adjacent tissues. Each CDR3 protein gets one entry after TCRdb re-called the multiplex PCR reads with MiXCR. The sample yields approximately 90,000 distinct CDR3 sequences, approximately 30% seen once. Axillary draining lymph nodes of breast cancer patients supplied the node samples. The specimen was axillary lymph node tissue. These receptor sequences come from a female donor with breast cancer. Some clones in this sample may be carry-over from other donors' samples.

This clonotype occurred a few times. The chain recombines TRBV5-4 with TRBJ2-2; 11 nucleotides line up with TRBD2. The CDR3 consists of 16 residues. Trimming took 3 bases from V and 2 from J; bases not matched to a gene: 3. Germline values: CDR1 SGHNT, CDR2 YYREEE (reference sequence). The CDR3 loop reads CASSSTSGKNTGELFF. DNA of the CDR3: TGTGCCAGCAGCTCGACTAGCGGGAAAAACACCGGGGAGCTGTTTTTT.

This clonotype has only one observation. The limits of the CDR3 on the DNA are not certain, so only TCRdb's listed CDR3 is given. The chain employs TRBV7-2 and TRBJ2-2; TRBD2, the table's D call, was not compared with the DNA. Germline V CDR1 and CDR2: SGHTA, FQGNSA. The CDR3 length is 21 residues, termini included. The CDR3 is CASSRRSGSSVYEQYFGELFF.

This clonotype was observed once. The chain carries TRBV12-3 or TRBV12-4 and TRBJ1-5; no reliable D call. Matching the DNA end better, TRBJ2-3 makes the J call doubtful. The CDR3 sequence is 13 residues long. CDR3 amino acids: CASSFNPVQPQYF. The CDR3, as DNA: TGTGCCAGCAGTTTCAACCCCGTCCAGCCCCAGTATTTT.

This clonotype has ten or more counts. This rearrangement joins TRBV20-1 to TRBJ1-2; TRBD1 aligns across 9 bases. J was trimmed by 8 bases and V by 1 base; bases with no gene match: 11. Germline V gene data show CDR1 as DFQATT and CDR2 as SNEGSKA (reference sequence). CDR3 size: 15 residues. The CDR3 region has the DNA TGCAGTGCTAGAGCCCCGCCCCGGACAGGGGACGGCTACACCTTC. Translating gives CSARAPPRTGDGYTF.

Many counts were recorded for this clonotype. The chain employs TRBV6-5 and TRBJ1-6; possible D gene TRBD1, 6 bases. V gave up 2 bases and J gave up 6 bases, with 14 bases separating them. From germline, CDR1 is MNHEY and CDR2 SVGAGI. The CDR3 loop spans 16 amino acids. The CDR3 loop reads CASSYGRPGANSPLHF. The CDR3 DNA sequence: TGTGCCAGCAGTTACGGACGCCCGGGGGCTAATTCACCCCTCCACTTT.

This clonotype is medium-sized. This chain links TRBV20-1 with TRBJ2-7; D unclear. Trimming took 3 bases from V and 3 from J, leaving 18 bases between them. This CDR3 contains 15 residues. Per the germline V gene, CDR1 is DFQATT and CDR2 is SNEGSKA (reference sequence). The CDR3 DNA reads TGCAGTGCTAGTCGCTCGGACGCTCTTGACTACGAGCAGTACTTC. As protein: CSASRSDALDYEQYF.

This clonotype was counted at least ten times. This chain connects TRBV20-1 to TRBJ2-3; D is possibly TRBD2 (6 bases). The CDR3 is 15 amino acids. Germline CDR1 DFQATT, CDR2 SNEGSKA (reference sequence). The V end lost 4 bases, the J end lost 1 base, and 15 bases lay between the germline ends. In DNA, the CDR3 is TGCAGTGCTAACCCGGAGGGACCGGGCACAGATACGCAGTATTTT. Translating gives CSANPEGPGTDTQYF.

Regarding this clonotype: The junction does not match germline at one end; this may be a read error. V is TRBV7-9 and J is TRBJ1-2; D ambiguous. This CDR3 has 16 residues. From germline, CDR1 is SEHNR and CDR2 FQNEAQ (reference sequence). In DNA form, the CDR3 reads TGTGCCAGCAGCTTAGTGTCCTGGGATTACCTCTATGGCCACGCCTTC. Amino acids: CASSLVSWDYLYGHAF.